Listed below are T cell receptor beta chains from one sample, sequenced in a study of human T cells and chemical hapten exposure. TCRdb called the RACE reads again in MiXCR, with one record for every CDR3 protein. The sample holds 180,000 or so distinct CDR3 sequences, about 15% seen once. The material was whole blood, obtained in connection with sensitization to the hapten diphenylcyclopropenone (DPC). Receptors originate from a woman aged 30 to 39 with alopecia areata. Some clones in this sample may be carry-over from other donors' samples. The CDR3 runs from the conserved cysteine through the conserved F or W. The D gene is left open where the match is weak. Part of the rows lack a size; the others show once, few, many or a class for expanded clones.

cdr3_aa	cdr3_nt	clone_size	d_call	j_call	v_call
CASRQGLDTQYF	TGCGCCAGCAGACAGGGTCTAGATACGCAGTATTTT	few	.	TRBJ2-3	TRBV5-1
CASSPLPGGEETQYF	TGTGCCAGCTCACCACTGCCAGGAGGGGAAGAGACCCAGTACTTC	few	.	TRBJ2-5	TRBV18
CASSLGTSGRRVNNEQFF	TGTGCCAGCAGCTTAGGGACTAGCGGGAGGCGGGTTAACAATGAGCAGTTCTTC	.	TRBD2	TRBJ2-1	TRBV11-2
CASSHRDRGPGETQYF	TGTGCCAGCAGCCACCGGGACAGGGGGCCGGGAGAGACCCAGTACTTC	.	TRBD1	TRBJ2-5	TRBV6-1
CATSAPGAPGQYF	TGTGCCACCAGTGCCCCGGGAGCCCCGGGTCAGTACTTC	many	.	TRBJ2-7	TRBV24-1
CSVGAGARGQYF	TGCAGCGTTGGGGCCGGGGCCAGGGGGCAGTACTTC	few	.	TRBJ2-7	TRBV29-1
CASSYRGDTQYF	TGTGCCAGCAGCTACCGCGGTGATACGCAGTATTTT	few	.	TRBJ2-3	TRBV7-6
CSVPTSGAPYEQYF	TGCAGCGTGCCGACTAGCGGGGCCCCCTACGAGCAGTACTTC	few	TRBD2	TRBJ2-7	TRBV29-1
CASSAQTGVTGELFF	TGTGCCAGCAGTGCGCAGACAGGGGTCACCGGGGAGCTGTTTTTT	.	TRBD1	TRBJ2-2	TRBV12-3/TRBV12-4
CASSPMIRDNEQFF	TGTGCCAGCTCACCAATGATTCGGGACAATGAGCAGTTCTTC	.	.	TRBJ2-1	TRBV18
CASSLEAGLATDTQYF	TGCGCCAGCAGCTTGGAGGCGGGACTAGCCACAGATACGCAGTATTTT	.	TRBD2	TRBJ2-3	TRBV5-1
CASSPGTSVYNEQFF	TGTGCCAGCAGCCCCGGGACTAGCGTCTACAATGAGCAGTTCTTC	many	TRBD2	TRBJ2-1	TRBV2
CASSPGGPDTQYF	TGTGCCAGCAGCCCTGGCGGGCCAGATACGCAGTATTTT	few	.	TRBJ2-3	TRBV7-9
CASRQGGADTQYF	TGCGCCAGTCGACAGGGGGGCGCAGATACGCAGTATTTT	.	TRBD1	TRBJ2-3	TRBV4-3
CASGGAVPKETQYF	TGTGCCAGCGGAGGGGCGGTTCCGAAAGAGACCCAGTACTTC	few	.	TRBJ2-5	TRBV25-1
CASSFRGGGDTDTQYF	TGTGCCAGCAGCTTCAGAGGCGGCGGGGACACAGATACGCAGTATTTT	.	.	TRBJ2-3	TRBV9
CASSQDSSGNTIYF	TGTGCCAGCAGCCAAGATAGCTCTGGAAACACCATATATTTT	.	.	TRBJ1-3	TRBV4-2
CASSDTSGRYPQYF	TGCGCCAGCAGTGATACTAGCGGGAGGTATCCGCAGTATTTT	few	TRBD2	TRBJ2-3	TRBV10-1
CASSQEQGRGYEQYF	TGCGCCAGCAGCCAGGAACAGGGGCGCGGCTACGAGCAGTACTTC	.	TRBD1	TRBJ2-7	TRBV4-1
CASSPPSRGESYGYTF	TGTGCCAGCAGTCCCCCCTCCAGGGGTGAAAGCTATGGCTACACCTTC	.	.	TRBJ1-2	TRBV6-1
CASSPGGSRDNEQFF	TGTGCCAGCAGTCCGGGCGGGAGTAGGGACAATGAGCAGTTCTTC	few	TRBD2	TRBJ2-1	TRBV7-2
CASSLRVRAGVGPGEQYF	TGTGCCAGCAGCTTAAGGGTGCGGGCGGGAGTTGGTCCAGGGGAGCAGTACTTC	few	TRBD2	TRBJ2-7	TRBV7-8
CASSEERSPQHF	TGTGCCAGCAGTGAAGAGCGGAGCCCCCAGCATTTT	once	.	TRBJ1-5	TRBV2
CSAPLGGIINEQYF	TGCAGTGCCCCACTAGGGGGGATTATTAACGAGCAGTACTTC	few	.	TRBJ2-7	TRBV20-1
CASSLNGNTEAFF	TGTGCCAGCAGTTTAAACGGGAACACTGAAGCTTTCTTT	many	.	TRBJ1-1	TRBV12-3/TRBV12-4
CASSLAVAGVNEQFF	TGCGCCAGCAGCTTGGCCGTGGCGGGGGTGAATGAGCAGTTCTTC	few	TRBD2	TRBJ2-1	TRBV5-1
CASSYSLYEQYF	TGTGCCAGCAGTTACAGCCTGTACGAGCAGTACTTC	.	.	TRBJ2-7	TRBV28
CASSLGEEETQYF	TGTGCCAGCAGCTTAGGCGAGGAAGAGACCCAGTACTTC	.	.	TRBJ2-5	TRBV7-9
CASSLASPGGHSPLHF	TGTGCCAGCAGCTTAGCATCTCCAGGGGGGCATTCACCCCTCCACTTT	many	TRBD1	TRBJ1-6	TRBV7-6
CASSRQNRDTQYF	TGTGCCAGCTCACGGCAGAACAGGGATACGCAGTATTTT	many	.	TRBJ2-3	TRBV18
CSVRTGGSEQYF	TGCAGCGTAAGGACAGGGGGTAGCGAGCAGTACTTC	many	TRBD1	TRBJ2-7	TRBV29-1
CASSPTSGELFF	TGTGCCAGCAGCCCGACAAGCGGGGAGCTGTTTTTT	.	.	TRBJ2-2	TRBV9
CASSLQGAYGYTF	TGCGCCAGCAGCTTACAGGGGGCCTATGGCTACACCTTC	many	TRBD1	TRBJ1-2	TRBV5-1
CASSDVLPGDYEQYF	TGTGCCAGCAGCGACGTACTACCTGGGGACTACGAGCAGTACTTC	.	.	TRBJ2-7	TRBV6-1
CASSLESRFSSYNSPLHF	TGTGCCAGCAGCTTAGAGTCGCGGTTTAGCTCCTATAATTCACCCCTCCACTTT	.	.	TRBJ1-6	TRBV7-2
CASSLAGGSHEQYF	TGTGCCAGCAGCTTAGCGGGAGGGAGCCACGAGCAGTACTTC	.	TRBD2	TRBJ2-7	TRBV7-2
CASSEPNQPQHF	TGTGCCAGCAGTGAACCTAATCAGCCCCAGCATTTT	.	.	TRBJ1-5	TRBV2
CASSSSDTQYF	TGTGCCAGCAGCTCTTCAGATACGCAGTATTTT	many	.	TRBJ2-3	TRBV7-2
CASSQTPDLYEQYF	TGCGCCAGCAGCCAAACGCCAGACCTCTACGAGCAGTACTTC	.	.	TRBJ2-7	TRBV5-1
CASSVGLASPYNEQFF	TGTGCCAGCAGCGTAGGATTAGCCTCCCCTTACAATGAGCAGTTCTTC	many	.	TRBJ2-1	TRBV7-8
CASSMQSAVNYGYTF	TGTGCCAGTAGTATGCAGTCGGCGGTGAACTATGGCTACACCTTC	few	.	TRBJ1-2	TRBV19
CASGLAGKQETQYF	TGTGCCAGCGGACTAGCGGGGAAGCAAGAGACCCAGTACTTC	.	TRBD2	TRBJ2-5	TRBV25-1
CASSSPGTPGSTQYF	TGTGCCAGCAGCTCCCCGGGGACCCCCGGCAGTACGCAGTATTTT	.	.	TRBJ2-3	TRBV7-9
CASSARSPESNTEAFF	TGCGCCAGCAGCGCCCGATCACCCGAGTCTAACACTGAAGCTTTCTTT	.	.	TRBJ1-1	TRBV4-1
CASSLKAGVTDTQYF	TGTGCCAGCAGCTTAAAAGCGGGAGTCACAGATACGCAGTATTTT	few	TRBD2	TRBJ2-3	TRBV7-9
CASSSISDGELFF	TGTGCCAGCAGTTCGATATCGGACGGGGAGCTGTTTTTT	many	.	TRBJ2-2	TRBV6-2/TRBV6-3
CATSGGIGEKLFF	TGTGCCACTTCGGGGGGGATAGGCGAAAAACTGTTTTTT	.	.	TRBJ1-4	TRBV28
CAISEGASFNNEQFF	TGTGCCATCAGTGAGGGGGCTAGCTTTAACAATGAGCAGTTCTTC	.	.	TRBJ2-1	TRBV10-3
CSAWVPRAGELFF	TGCAGTGCATGGGTCCCCAGGGCCGGGGAGCTGTTTTTT	many	.	TRBJ2-2	TRBV20-1
CASSAVVVNTEAFF	TGTGCCAGCAGCGCCGTCGTCGTGAACACTGAAGCTTTCTTT	few	.	TRBJ1-1	TRBV7-9
CATSRRTGGGGEQFF	TGTGCCACCAGCCGCCGGACAGGGGGCGGAGGTGAGCAGTTCTTC	few	TRBD1	TRBJ2-1	TRBV15
CASSDRVTGSYNEQFF	TGTGCCAGCAGTGATCGAGTGACGGGCTCCTACAATGAGCAGTTCTTC	few	.	TRBJ2-1	TRBV2
CASSPLAGPRENTEAFF	TGTGCCAGCTCACCTCTTGCTGGGCCCCGGGAGAACACTGAAGCTTTCTTT	.	.	TRBJ1-1	TRBV18
CAISEKNTEAFF	TGTGCCATCAGTGAAAAGAACACTGAAGCTTTCTTT	many	.	TRBJ1-1	TRBV10-3
CAISVTGTGYGYTF	TGTGCCATCAGTGTCACCGGGACAGGCTATGGCTACACCTTC	few	TRBD1	TRBJ1-2	TRBV10-3
CASNGQQTTKLFF	TGTGCCAGCAACGGACAGCAAACAACCAAACTGTTTTTT	.	.	TRBJ1-4	TRBV6-1